This paragraph covers one T cell receptor (beta chain) sequence. Using immunoSEQ multiplex PCR, the repertoire was profiled, and TCRdb retains in-frame clones only, with some absent. The sample consists of approximately 210,000 clones, roughly 92% of them appearing once. These data belong to a study of blood T cell repertoires in COVID-19. The sample taken for sequencing was peripheral blood. The source is a man aged 25 to 40 with COVID-19, enrolled during active disease.

CDR3 nucleotide sequence: TGTGCCAGCAGCCCGAACTGGGCCACCGGGGAGCTGTTTTTT. This codes for CASSPNWATGELFF. The rearrangement uses TRBV5-4 and TRBJ2-2; D gene unclear. The CDR3 spans 14 residues. V shed 4 bases and J shed 4 bases, with 11 bases lying between them. Germline V CDR1 and CDR2: SGHNT, YYREEE (reference sequence).